Listed below are T cell receptor beta chains from one sample, sequenced in a study of shared clonotypes between healthy human individuals. Method: immunoSEQ multiplex PCR; TCRdb's copy keeps in-frame clones and lacks some. The sample records about half a million clones, around 73% being singletons. Sequencing was carried out using PBMCs. These receptors all stem from a woman between 35 and 50 years old in good health. Some clones in this sample may be carry-over from other donors' samples. CDR3s include the opening cysteine and the closing phenylalanine or tryptophan. The D gene is left open where the match is weak.

J gene | V gene | D gene | CDR3 protein
TRBJ2-5 | TRBV18 | TRBD1 | CASSPGQGTQETQYF
TRBJ2-5 | TRBV5-3 | NA | CARSPGGLAQETQYF
TRBJ1-5 | TRBV2 | TRBD1 | CASSLSGQGDQPQHF
TRBJ2-2 | TRBV7-9 | NA | CASSSIAQNTGELFF
TRBJ1-5 | TRBV10-2 | NA | CASSGSRVQPQHF
NA | TRBV5-1 | TRBD2 | CASSLSGGPYEQYF
TRBJ2-1 | TRBV12-5 | NA | CASGAGTISYNEQFF
TRBJ2-2 | TRBV5-4 | NA | CASRPGGTNTGELFF
TRBJ2-5 | TRBV6-1 | NA | CASSERVRETQYF
TRBJ1-6 | TRBV5-1 | NA | CASSLWGELRNSPLHF
TRBJ1-2 | TRBV6-1 | NA | CASRNSTLYGYTF
TRBJ2-7 | TRBV5-1 | NA | CASSLAVGGSEQYF
TRBJ2-5 | TRBV6-5 | TRBD2 | CASSQGLAGKETQYF
NA | TRBV4-1 | TRBD1 | CASSQDYRGLYEQYF